This section outlines one T cell receptor (beta chain) sequence together with its context. Trimming cost V 2 bases and J 6 bases; bases outside gene matches: 9. This CDR3 has 16 residues. Germline V lookup: CDR1 SNHLY, CDR2 FYNNEI. The record originates from a study of blood T cell repertoires in COVID-19. The method was immunoSEQ multiplex PCR; TCRdb's version includes in-frame clones alone and lacks a portion of them. The table shows some 110,000 clones, with around 85% occurring only once. Sequences were obtained from peripheral blood. The origin of this receptor is a woman of 80 years or more with COVID-19, enrolled during active disease. The chain couples TRBV2 to TRBJ1-4; 7 bases fit TRBD1. CDR3 nucleotides: TGTGCCAGCAGTGAATTGGTTTTTCAGGGGGATGAAAAACTGTTTTTT. Protein: CASSELVFQGDEKLFF.